Listed below are T cell receptor beta chains from one sample, sequenced in a study of CD8 T cells in ankylosing spondylitis. In TCRdb, the 5' RACE reads were re-called with MiXCR into one record per CDR3 protein. The sample has under 200,000 distinct CDR3 sequences, around a tenth seen once. Sequencing was carried out using blood, either unsorted or a sorted T cell fraction (not recorded which). The source is a female donor with ankylosing spondylitis or in good health (not recorded which). The CDR3 runs from the conserved cysteine through the conserved F or W. A D gene is named only where the DNA matches it firmly. Clone size is shown for a subset of rows, as once, few, many or a class of expanded clone.

DNA: TGCGCCAGCAGTACCGGGACTAGCGGGATAGTTGAGCAGTTCTTC
CDR3: CASSTGTSGIVEQFF
D: TRBD2
size: many
J: TRBJ2-1
length: 15
V: TRBV10-2

DNA: TGTGCCAGCAGCCTCGTCCTGGGAGGAGAGACCCAGTACTTC
CDR3: CASSLVLGGETQYF
D: NA
size: few
J: TRBJ2-5
length: 14
V: TRBV3-1

DNA: TGTGCCAGCAGTTACGTGCCTCAAACGAACACTGAAGCTTTCTTT
CDR3: CASSYVPQTNTEAFF
D: NA
size: NA
J: TRBJ1-1
length: 15
V: TRBV6-5

DNA: TGTGCCAGTAGTATACCCCGACAGGGAGATTCGTCTTATGGCTACACCTTC
CDR3: CASSIPRQGDSSYGYTF
D: TRBD1
size: NA
J: TRBJ1-2
length: 17
V: TRBV19

DNA: TGTGCCAGCAGCCAACTGGCAGGCCCCGGCGATACGCAGTATTTT
CDR3: CASSQLAGPGDTQYF
D: NA
size: NA
J: TRBJ2-3
length: 15
V: TRBV3-1

DNA: TGTGCCCTACCGCCGGGGAGTGGGACAGATACGCAGTATTTT
CDR3: CALPPGSGTDTQYF
D: NA
size: few
J: TRBJ2-3
length: 14
V: TRBV7-9

DNA: TGCAGTGCTAGGGCCACGGAGACTGGAAACACCATATATTTT
CDR3: CSARATETGNTIYF
D: NA
size: many
J: TRBJ1-3
length: 14
V: TRBV20-1

DNA: TGCGCCAGCAGCCCCCCCCATTTTCGAGCAGGGCGGGAGGAGACCCAGTACTTC
CDR3: CASSPPHFRAGREETQYF
D: TRBD2
size: many
J: TRBJ2-5
length: 18
V: TRBV4-3

DNA: TGTGCCACCAGCAGTCCGGGAGGGGCACAATGGGAGCAGTTCTTC
CDR3: CATSSPGGAQWEQFF
D: TRBD2
size: NA
J: TRBJ2-1
length: 15
V: TRBV15

DNA: TGCGCCAGCAGGATTGAGCCTTCAAGGGGACCCACAGATACGCAGTATTTT
CDR3: CASRIEPSRGPTDTQYF
D: NA
size: few
J: TRBJ2-3
length: 17
V: TRBV5-1

DNA: TGCAGTGCTAGAGCCCTCGGGCAGAGCAGGAACACTGAAGCTTTCTTT
CDR3: CSARALGQSRNTEAFF
D: NA
size: few
J: TRBJ1-1
length: 16
V: TRBV20-1

DNA: TGTGCCAGCAGCTTTAGCGGGGGGGAGACCCAGTACTTC
CDR3: CASSFSGGETQYF
D: TRBD2
size: many
J: TRBJ2-5
length: 13
V: TRBV7-6

DNA: TGTGCCAGCAGCTTCAGCCCGGGACAGGGGGCCCAAGAGCAGTACTTC
CDR3: CASSFSPGQGAQEQYF
D: TRBD1
size: few
J: TRBJ2-7
length: 16
V: TRBV7-9

DNA: TGCAGTGCTAGAAAGGGATGGGGTAATGAAAAACCGTTTTTT
CDR3: CSARKGWGNEKPFF
D: NA
size: few
J: TRBJ1-4
length: 14
V: TRBV20-1

DNA: TGTGCCACCAGTTCTGGGACGGAGGTCGGGGAGACCCAGTACTTC
CDR3: CATSSGTEVGETQYF
D: NA
size: many
J: TRBJ2-5
length: 15
V: TRBV24-1

DNA: TGCAGTGCTAGAGAGGGGGGCAGGTCAACCTACGAGCAGTACTTC
CDR3: CSAREGGRSTYEQYF
D: NA
size: few
J: TRBJ2-7
length: 15
V: TRBV20-1

DNA: TGTGCCAGCACCGGGACAGAAGTCTACGAGCAGTACTTC
CDR3: CASTGTEVYEQYF
D: TRBD1
size: few
J: TRBJ2-7
length: 13
V: TRBV2

DNA: TGTGCCAGCACCTTGTCGGGGCAGGGAGGAACTGAAGCTTTCTTT
CDR3: CASTLSGQGGTEAFF
D: NA
size: NA
J: TRBJ1-1
length: 15
V: TRBV12-3/TRBV12-4

DNA: TGTGCCAGCAGTTACTCGAAGGACCCGACTAGCGGGAGGGCCTACAATGAGCAGTTCTTC
CDR3: CASSYSKDPTSGRAYNEQFF
D: TRBD2
size: few
J: TRBJ2-1
length: 20
V: TRBV6-2/TRBV6-3

DNA: TGTGCCAGCAGTTACTCTGTTTCAGCGGTGACCGAGACCCAGTACTTC
CDR3: CASSYSVSAVTETQYF
D: NA
size: many
J: TRBJ2-5
length: 16
V: TRBV6-5

DNA: TGTGCCAGCAGTATCGGTGCGGGAATAGAGACCCAGTACTTC
CDR3: CASSIGAGIETQYF
D: NA
size: few
J: TRBJ2-5
length: 14
V: TRBV27

DNA: TGTGCCAGCAGCTCCTCAGGGGGCCATGAGCAGTTCTTC
CDR3: CASSSSGGHEQFF
D: TRBD1
size: few
J: TRBJ2-1
length: 13
V: TRBV5-4

DNA: TGCAGCGATTGTTCGGGTATACGAGACAGGGTCAATGAGCAGTTCTTC
CDR3: CSDCSGIRDRVNEQFF
D: TRBD1
size: many
J: TRBJ2-1
length: 16
V: TRBV29-1

DNA: TGCAGTGCTAGAGACTTACAGGGGGTTACTGTCTACGAGCAGTACTTC
CDR3: CSARDLQGVTVYEQYF
D: TRBD1
size: many
J: TRBJ2-7
length: 16
V: TRBV20-1

DNA: TGCGCCAGCAGCCAAGTTTTTGGCAGGGGGAACTACGAGCAGTACTTC
CDR3: CASSQVFGRGNYEQYF
D: TRBD1
size: few
J: TRBJ2-7
length: 16
V: TRBV4-3

DNA: TGCGCCAGCAGCTTGGCCGGGACAGGGGGTGTTTACGAGCAGTACTTC
CDR3: CASSLAGTGGVYEQYF
D: TRBD1
size: many
J: TRBJ2-7
length: 16
V: TRBV5-1

DNA: TGTGCCAGCAGAGACGGTCCCGGTGGCAATCAGCCCCAGCATTTT
CDR3: CASRDGPGGNQPQHF
D: NA
size: few
J: TRBJ1-5
length: 15
V: TRBV27

DNA: TGTGCCAGCAGGATTGGGGACACCATATATTTT
CDR3: CASRIGDTIYF
D: NA
size: many
J: TRBJ1-3
length: 11
V: TRBV27

DNA: TGTGCCAGCGGCCGCGAGGGATCGGGGGGAGAGACCCAGTACTTC
CDR3: CASGREGSGGETQYF
D: TRBD2
size: many
J: TRBJ2-5
length: 15
V: TRBV9

DNA: TGTGCCAGCAGTTTAGGGTCCTCAGGGGGCACCTTC
CDR3: CASSLGSSGGTF
D: TRBD1
size: many
J: TRBJ1-2
length: 12
V: TRBV12-3/TRBV12-4

DNA: TGTGCCAGCCGTTCGATTCGGGATGGCTACACCTTC
CDR3: CASRSIRDGYTF
D: NA
size: few
J: TRBJ1-2
length: 12
V: TRBV12-3/TRBV12-4

DNA: TGTGCCAGCAGCCGGGTGGGGGAATATAACTATGGCTACACCTTC
CDR3: CASSRVGEYNYGYTF
D: NA
size: NA
J: TRBJ1-2
length: 15
V: TRBV5-6

DNA: TGTGCCAGCAGCCAAAAACTAGCGGGGTCCTACGAGCAGTACTTC
CDR3: CASSQKLAGSYEQYF
D: TRBD2
size: NA
J: TRBJ2-7
length: 15
V: TRBV7-2

DNA: TGTGCCAGCGAGGTCCGTTCGGGCACAGATACGCAGTATTTT
CDR3: CASEVRSGTDTQYF
D: NA
size: NA
J: TRBJ2-3
length: 14
V: TRBV2